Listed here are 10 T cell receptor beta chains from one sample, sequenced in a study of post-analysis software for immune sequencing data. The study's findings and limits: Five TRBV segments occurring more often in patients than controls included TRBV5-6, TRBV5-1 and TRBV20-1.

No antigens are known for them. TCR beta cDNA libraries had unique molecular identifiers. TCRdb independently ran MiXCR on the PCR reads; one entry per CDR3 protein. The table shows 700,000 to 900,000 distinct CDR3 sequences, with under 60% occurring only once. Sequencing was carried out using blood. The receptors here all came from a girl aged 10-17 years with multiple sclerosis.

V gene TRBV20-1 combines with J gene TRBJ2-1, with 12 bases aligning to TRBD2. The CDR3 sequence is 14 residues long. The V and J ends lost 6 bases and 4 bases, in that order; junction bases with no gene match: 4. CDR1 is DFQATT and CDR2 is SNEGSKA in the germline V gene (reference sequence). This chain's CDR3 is CSADGTSGYNEQFF. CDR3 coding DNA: TGCAGTGCCGATGGGACTAGCGGGTACAATGAGCAGTTCTTC.

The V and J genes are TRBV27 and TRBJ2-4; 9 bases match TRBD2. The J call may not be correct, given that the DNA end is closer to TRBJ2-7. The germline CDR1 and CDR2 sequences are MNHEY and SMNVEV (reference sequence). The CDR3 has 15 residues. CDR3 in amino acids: CASSGLGLADYEQYF. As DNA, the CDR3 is TGTGCCAGCAGCGGCCTGGGACTAGCCGACTACGAGCAGTACTTC.

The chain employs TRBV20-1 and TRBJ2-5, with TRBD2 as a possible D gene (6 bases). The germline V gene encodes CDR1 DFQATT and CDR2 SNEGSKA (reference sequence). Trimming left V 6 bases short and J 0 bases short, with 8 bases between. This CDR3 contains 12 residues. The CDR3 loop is CSAGGNQETQYF. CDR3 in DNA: TGCAGTGCCGGCGGGAACCAAGAGACCCAGTACTTC.

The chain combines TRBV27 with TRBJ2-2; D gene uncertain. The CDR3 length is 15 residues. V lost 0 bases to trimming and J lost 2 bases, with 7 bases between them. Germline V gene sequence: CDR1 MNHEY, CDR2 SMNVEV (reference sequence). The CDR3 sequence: CASSLSAANTGELFF. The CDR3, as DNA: TGTGCCAGCAGTTTATCGGCGGCAAACACCGGGGAGCTGTTTTTT.

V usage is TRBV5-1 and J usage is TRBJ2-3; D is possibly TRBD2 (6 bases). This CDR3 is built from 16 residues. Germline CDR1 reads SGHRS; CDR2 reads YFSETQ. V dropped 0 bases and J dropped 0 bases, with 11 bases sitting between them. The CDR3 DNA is TGCGCCAGCAGCTTGGTCGGGAGAACTAGCACAGATACGCAGTATTTT. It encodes CASSLVGRTSTDTQYF.

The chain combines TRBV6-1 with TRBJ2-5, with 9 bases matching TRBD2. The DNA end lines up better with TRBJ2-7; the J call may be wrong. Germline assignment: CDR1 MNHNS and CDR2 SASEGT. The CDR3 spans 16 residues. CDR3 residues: CASRGRVAGDIYEQYF. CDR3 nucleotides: TGTGCCAGCAGAGGGAGGGTAGCGGGAGATATCTACGAGCAGTACTTC.

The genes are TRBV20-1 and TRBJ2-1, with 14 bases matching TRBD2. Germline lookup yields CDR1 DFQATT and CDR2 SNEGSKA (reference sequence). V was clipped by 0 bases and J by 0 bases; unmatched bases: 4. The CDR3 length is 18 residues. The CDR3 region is CSAREPGTSGSSYNEQFF. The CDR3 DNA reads TGCAGTGCTAGAGAGCCCGGGACTAGCGGGAGCTCCTACAATGAGCAGTTCTTC.

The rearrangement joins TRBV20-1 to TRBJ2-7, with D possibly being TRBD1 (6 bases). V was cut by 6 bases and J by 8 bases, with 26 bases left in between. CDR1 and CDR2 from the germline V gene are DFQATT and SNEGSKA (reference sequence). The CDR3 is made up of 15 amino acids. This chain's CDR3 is CSATIPGTSAYQQYF. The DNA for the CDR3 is TGCAGTGCAACTATTCCCGGGACATCAGCTTACCAGCAGTACTTC.

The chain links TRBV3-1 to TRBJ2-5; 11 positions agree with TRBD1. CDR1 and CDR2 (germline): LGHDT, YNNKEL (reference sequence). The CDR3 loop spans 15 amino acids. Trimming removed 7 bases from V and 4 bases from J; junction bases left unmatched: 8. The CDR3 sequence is CASNKGQGGVETQYF. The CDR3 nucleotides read TGTGCCAGCAACAAGGGACAGGGGGGTGTAGAGACCCAGTACTTC.

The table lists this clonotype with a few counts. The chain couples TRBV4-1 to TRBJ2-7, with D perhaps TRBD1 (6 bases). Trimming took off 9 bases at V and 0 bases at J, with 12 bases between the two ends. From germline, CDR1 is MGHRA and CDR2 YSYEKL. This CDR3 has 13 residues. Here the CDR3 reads CARQGSLSYEQYF. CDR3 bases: TGCGCCAGGCAGGGGTCCCTCTCCTACGAGCAGTACTTC.